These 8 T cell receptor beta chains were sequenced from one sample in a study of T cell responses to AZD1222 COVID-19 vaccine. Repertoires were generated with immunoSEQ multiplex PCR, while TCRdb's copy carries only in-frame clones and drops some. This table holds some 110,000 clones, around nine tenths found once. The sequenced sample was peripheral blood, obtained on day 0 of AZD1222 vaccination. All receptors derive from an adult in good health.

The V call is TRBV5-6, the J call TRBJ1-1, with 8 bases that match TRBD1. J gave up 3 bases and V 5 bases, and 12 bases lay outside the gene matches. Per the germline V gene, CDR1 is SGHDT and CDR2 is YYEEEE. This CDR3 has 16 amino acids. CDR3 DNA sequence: TGTGCCAGCAGATACGGACAGGGTAATTGGGACACTGAAGCTTTCTTT. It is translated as CASRYGQGNWDTEAFF.

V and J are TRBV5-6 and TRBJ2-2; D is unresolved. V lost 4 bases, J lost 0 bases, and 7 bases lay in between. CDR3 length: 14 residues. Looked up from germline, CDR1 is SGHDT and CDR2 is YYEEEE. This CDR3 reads CASSEDPNTGELFF. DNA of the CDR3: TGTGCCAGCAGCGAGGATCCGAACACCGGGGAGCTGTTTTTT. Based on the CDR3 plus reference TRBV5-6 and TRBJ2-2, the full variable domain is DAGVTQSPTHLIKTRGQQVTLRCSPKSGHDTVSWYQQALGQGPQFIFQYYEEEERQRGNFPDRFSGHQFPNYSSELNVNALLLGDSALYLCASSEDPNTGELFFGEGSRLTVL.

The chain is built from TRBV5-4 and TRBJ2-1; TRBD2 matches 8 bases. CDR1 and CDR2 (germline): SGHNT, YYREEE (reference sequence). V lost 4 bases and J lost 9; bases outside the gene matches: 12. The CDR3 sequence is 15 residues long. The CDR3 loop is CASSPGLVDFREQFF. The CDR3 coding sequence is TGTGCCAGCAGCCCGGGACTAGTAGATTTTCGTGAGCAGTTCTTC.

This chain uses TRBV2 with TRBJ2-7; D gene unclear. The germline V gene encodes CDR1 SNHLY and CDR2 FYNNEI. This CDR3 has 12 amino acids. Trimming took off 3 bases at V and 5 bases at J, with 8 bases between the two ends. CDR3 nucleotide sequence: TGTGCCAGCAGTGAGGTTCGGGACGAGCAGTACTTC. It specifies CASSEVRDEQYF.

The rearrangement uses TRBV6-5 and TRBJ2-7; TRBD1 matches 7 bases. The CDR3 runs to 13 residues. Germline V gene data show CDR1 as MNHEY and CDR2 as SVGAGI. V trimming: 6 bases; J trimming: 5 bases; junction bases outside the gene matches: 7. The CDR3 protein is CASSYDTGDEQYF. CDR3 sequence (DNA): TGTGCCAGCAGCTACGATACAGGGGACGAGCAGTACTTC.

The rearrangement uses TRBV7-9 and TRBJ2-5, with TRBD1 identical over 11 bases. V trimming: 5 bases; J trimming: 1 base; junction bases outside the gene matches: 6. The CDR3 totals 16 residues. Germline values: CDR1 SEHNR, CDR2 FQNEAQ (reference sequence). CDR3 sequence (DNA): TGTGCCAGCAGCGCCTCCGGGACAGGGGGCCAAGAGACCCAGTACTTC. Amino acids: CASSASGTGGQETQYF.

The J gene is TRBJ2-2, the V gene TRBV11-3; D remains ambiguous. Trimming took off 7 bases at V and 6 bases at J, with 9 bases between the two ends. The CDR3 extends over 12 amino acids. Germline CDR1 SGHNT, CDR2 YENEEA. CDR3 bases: TGTGCCAGCACCTCGGTTGCCGGGGAGCTGTTTTTT. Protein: CASTSVAGELFF.

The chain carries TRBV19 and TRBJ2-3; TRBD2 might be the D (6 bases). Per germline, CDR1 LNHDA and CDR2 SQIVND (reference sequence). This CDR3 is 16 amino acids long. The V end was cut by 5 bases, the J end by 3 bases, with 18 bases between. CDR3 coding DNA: TGTGCCAGTAGTCCTAGAGACGGGAGCGGGACAGATACGCAGTATTTT. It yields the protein CASSPRDGSGTDTQYF.